These 5 T cell receptor beta chains came from one sample sequenced in a study of T-cell reconstitution after alpha-beta-depleted transplantation in children. Preparing the TCRbeta library involved the use of unique molecular identifiers. Each CDR3 protein is one row after TCRdb ran MiXCR on the PCR reads. The repertoire includes about 230,000 distinct CDR3 sequences, about 8.8% of them detected once, and about 4.9% sits in the top ten. This specimen was PBMCs from the stem cell graft donor, taken from the stem cell graft. The receptors stem from a human donor who donated a stem cell graft to a child with SCID.

Notes on this clonotype: This may stem from a read error, because a much larger clone lies one nucleotide away. The chain links TRBV14 to TRBJ1-6; D is uncertain. CDR1 SGHDN and CDR2 FVKESK come from the germline V gene. The CDR3 sequence is 13 residues long. The CDR3 loop reads CGSSPAWNSPLHF. The CDR3 DNA reads TGTGGCAGCAGCCCCGCTTGGAATTCACCCCTCCACTTT.

This clonotype has a count of ten or more. This chain links TRBV12-3 or TRBV12-4 with TRBJ1-5; D remains ambiguous. The germline V and J ends were trimmed by 5 bases and 0 bases, with 5 bases remaining between them. The CDR3 has 13 amino acids. The CDR3 bases are TGTGCCAGCAGTGCTTATAGCAATCAGCCCCAGCATTTT. Protein sequence: CASSAYSNQPQHF.

This clonotype was found many times. The chain combines TRBV5-1 with TRBJ2-2, with a possible D match to TRBD2 (6 bases). There are 15 residues in the CDR3. The V end lost 3 bases, the J end lost 5 bases, and 14 bases lay between the germline ends. Germline V gene sequence: CDR1 SGHRS, CDR2 YFSETQ. The CDR3 DNA reads TGCGCCAGCAGCTCGGACGGGGGAAGGACCGGGGAGCTGTTTTTT. Encoded protein: CASSSDGGRTGELFF.

This clonotype appeared many times. V usage is TRBV20-1 and J usage is TRBJ2-1, with D possibly TRBD2 on 5 matching bases. This CDR3 is 15 amino acids long. V dropped 2 bases and J dropped 2 bases, with 13 bases sitting between them. Germline loops: CDR1 DFQATT, CDR2 SNEGSKA (reference sequence). The CDR3 spells CSARTPGNPYNEQFF. In nucleotides, the CDR3 is TGCAGTGCTAGAACGCCGGGAAACCCCTACAATGAGCAGTTCTTC.

This clonotype has a count of ten or more. The chain carries TRBV10-3 and TRBJ1-1; TRBD1 is a possible D gene (5 bases). CDR1 and CDR2 from the germline V gene are ENHRY and SYGVKD. CDR3 length: 15 amino acids. V lost 0 bases and J lost 4, with 12 bases in between. The CDR3 nucleotides read TGTGCCATCAGTGAGTCGGGGCAGGGAGGCACTGAAGCTTTCTTT. Residues: CAISESGQGGTEAFF.